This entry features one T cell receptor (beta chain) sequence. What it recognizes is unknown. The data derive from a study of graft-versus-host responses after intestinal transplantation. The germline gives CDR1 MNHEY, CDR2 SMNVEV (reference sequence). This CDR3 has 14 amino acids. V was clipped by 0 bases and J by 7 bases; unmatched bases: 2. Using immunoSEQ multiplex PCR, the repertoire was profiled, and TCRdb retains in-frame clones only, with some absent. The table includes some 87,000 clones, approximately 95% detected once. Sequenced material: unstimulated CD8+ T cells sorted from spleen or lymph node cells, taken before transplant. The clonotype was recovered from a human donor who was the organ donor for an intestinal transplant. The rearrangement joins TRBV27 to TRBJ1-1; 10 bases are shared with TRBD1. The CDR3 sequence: CASSLSGQGHEAFF. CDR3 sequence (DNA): TGTGCCAGCAGTTTATCGGGACAGGGGCATGAAGCTTTCTTT.